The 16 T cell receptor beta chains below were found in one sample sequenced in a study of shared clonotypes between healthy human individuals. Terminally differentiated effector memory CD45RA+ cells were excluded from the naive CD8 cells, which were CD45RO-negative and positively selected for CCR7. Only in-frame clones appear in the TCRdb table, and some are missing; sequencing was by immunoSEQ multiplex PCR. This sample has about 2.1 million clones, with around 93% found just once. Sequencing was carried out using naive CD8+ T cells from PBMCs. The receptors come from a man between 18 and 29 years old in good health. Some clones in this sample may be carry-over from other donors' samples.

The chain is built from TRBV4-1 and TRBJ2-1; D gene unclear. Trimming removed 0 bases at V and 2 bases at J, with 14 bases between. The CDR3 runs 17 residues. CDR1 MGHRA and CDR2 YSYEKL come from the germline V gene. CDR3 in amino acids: CASSQDLLDGPYNEQFF. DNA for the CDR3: TGCGCCAGCAGCCAAGATCTTCTAGACGGTCCCTACAATGAGCAGTTCTTC.

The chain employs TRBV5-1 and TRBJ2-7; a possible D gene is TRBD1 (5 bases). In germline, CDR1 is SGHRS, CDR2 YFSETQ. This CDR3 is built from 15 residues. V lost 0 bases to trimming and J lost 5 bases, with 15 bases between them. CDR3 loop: CASSLGQGSFHEQYF. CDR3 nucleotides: TGCGCCAGCAGCTTGGGGCAGGGAAGTTTCCACGAGCAGTACTTC. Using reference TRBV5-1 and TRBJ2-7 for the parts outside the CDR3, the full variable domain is KAGVTQTPRYLIKTRGQQVTLSCSPISGHRSVSWYQQTPGQGLQFLFEYFSETQRNKGNFPGRFSGRQFSNSRSEMNVSTLELGDSALYLCASSLGQGSFHEQYFGPGTRLTVT.

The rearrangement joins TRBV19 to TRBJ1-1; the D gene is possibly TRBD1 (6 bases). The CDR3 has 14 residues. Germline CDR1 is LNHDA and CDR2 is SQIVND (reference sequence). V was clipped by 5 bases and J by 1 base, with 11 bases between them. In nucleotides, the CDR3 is TGTGCCAGTAGTGCCAGGGGCGAGAACACTGAAGCTTTCTTT. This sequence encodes CASSARGENTEAFF.

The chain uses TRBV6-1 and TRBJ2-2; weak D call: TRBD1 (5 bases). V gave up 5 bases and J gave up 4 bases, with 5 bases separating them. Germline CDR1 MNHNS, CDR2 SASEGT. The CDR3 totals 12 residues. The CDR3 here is CASSQGTGELFF. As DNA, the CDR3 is TGTGCCAGCAGTCAGGGCACCGGGGAGCTGTTTTTT.

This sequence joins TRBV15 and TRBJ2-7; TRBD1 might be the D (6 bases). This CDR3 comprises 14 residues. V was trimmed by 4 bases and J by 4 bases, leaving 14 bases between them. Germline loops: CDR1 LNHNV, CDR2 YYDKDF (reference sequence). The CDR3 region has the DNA TGTGCCACCAGCACCCCCGGGACACTGTACGAGCAGTACTTC. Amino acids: CATSTPGTLYEQYF.

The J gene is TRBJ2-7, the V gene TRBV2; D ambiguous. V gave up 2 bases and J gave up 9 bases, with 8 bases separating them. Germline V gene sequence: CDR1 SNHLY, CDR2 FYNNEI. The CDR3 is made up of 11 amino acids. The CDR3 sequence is CASSEYPRQYF. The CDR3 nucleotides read TGTGCCAGCAGTGAATACCCGCGGCAGTACTTC.

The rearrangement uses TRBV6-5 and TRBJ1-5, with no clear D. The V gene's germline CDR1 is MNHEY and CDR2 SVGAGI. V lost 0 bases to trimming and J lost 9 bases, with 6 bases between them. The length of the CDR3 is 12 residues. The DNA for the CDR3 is TGTGCCAGCAGTTACTCGTCCGGGCCCCAGCATTTT. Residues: CASSYSSGPQHF.

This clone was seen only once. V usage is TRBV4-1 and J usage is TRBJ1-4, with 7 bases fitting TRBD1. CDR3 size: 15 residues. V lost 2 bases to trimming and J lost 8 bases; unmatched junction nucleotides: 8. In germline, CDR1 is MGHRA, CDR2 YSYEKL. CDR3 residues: CASSQMSGGREKLFF. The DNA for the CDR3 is TGCGCCAGCAGCCAAATGTCAGGGGGGAGGGAAAAACTGTTTTTT.

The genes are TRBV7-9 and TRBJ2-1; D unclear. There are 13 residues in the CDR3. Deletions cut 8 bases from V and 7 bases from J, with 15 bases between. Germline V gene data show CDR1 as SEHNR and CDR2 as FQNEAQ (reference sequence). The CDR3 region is CASGTNMGNEQFF. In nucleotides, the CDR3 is TGTGCCAGCGGCACCAATATGGGGAATGAGCAGTTCTTC.

CDR3 bases: TGTGCCAGCAGCGTAGAGCCAGGTCACACCGGGGAGCTGTTTTTT. It encodes CASSVEPGHTGELFF. This chain joins TRBV9 and TRBJ2-2; D gene ambiguous. Germline V lookup: CDR1 SGDLS, CDR2 YYNGEE. V lost 0 bases, J lost 3 bases, and 9 bases lay in between. This CDR3 is built from 15 residues.

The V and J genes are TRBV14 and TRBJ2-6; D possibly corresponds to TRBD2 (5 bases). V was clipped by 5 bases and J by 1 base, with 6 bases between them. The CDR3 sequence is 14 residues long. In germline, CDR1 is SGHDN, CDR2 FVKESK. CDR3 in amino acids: CASSEGSGANVLTF. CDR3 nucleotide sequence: TGTGCCAGCAGCGAGGGTTCTGGGGCCAACGTCCTGACTTTC.

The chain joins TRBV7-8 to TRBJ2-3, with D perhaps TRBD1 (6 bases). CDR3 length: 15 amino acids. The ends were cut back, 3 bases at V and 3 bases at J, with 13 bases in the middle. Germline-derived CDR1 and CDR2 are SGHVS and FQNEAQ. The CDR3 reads CASSFDRIVTDTQYF. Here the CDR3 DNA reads TGTGCCAGCAGCTTTGACAGGATTGTTACAGATACGCAGTATTTT. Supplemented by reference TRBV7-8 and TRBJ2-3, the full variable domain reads GAGVSQSPRYKVAKRGQDVALRCDPISGHVSLFWYQQALGQGPEFLTYFQNEAQLDKSGLPSDRFFAERPEGSVSTLKIQRTQQEDSAVYLCASSFDRIVTDTQYFGPGTRLTVL.

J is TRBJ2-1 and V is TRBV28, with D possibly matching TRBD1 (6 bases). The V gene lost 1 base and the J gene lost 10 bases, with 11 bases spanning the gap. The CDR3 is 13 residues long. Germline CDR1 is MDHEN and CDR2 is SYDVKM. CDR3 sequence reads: CASSLLGAYEQFF. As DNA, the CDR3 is TGTGCCAGCAGTTTATTGGGGGCCTACGAGCAGTTCTTC.

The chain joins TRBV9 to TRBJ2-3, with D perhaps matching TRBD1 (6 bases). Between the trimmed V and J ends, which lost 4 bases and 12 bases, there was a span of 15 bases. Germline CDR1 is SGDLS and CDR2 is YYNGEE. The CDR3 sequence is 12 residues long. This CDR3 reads CASSPQGHLQYF. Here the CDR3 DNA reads TGTGCCAGCAGCCCCCAGGGACATCTTCAGTATTTT. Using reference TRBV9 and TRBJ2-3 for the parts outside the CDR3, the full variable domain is DSGVTQTPKHLITATGQRVTLRCSPRSGDLSVYWYQQSLDQGLQFLIQYYNGEERAKGNILERFSAQQFPDLHSELNLSSLELGDSALYFCASSPQGHLQYFGPGTRLTVL.

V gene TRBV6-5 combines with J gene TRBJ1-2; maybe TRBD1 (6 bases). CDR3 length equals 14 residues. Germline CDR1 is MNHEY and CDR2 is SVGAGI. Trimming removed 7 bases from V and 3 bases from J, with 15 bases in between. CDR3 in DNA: TGTGCCAGCACACCGGGACACCTTGACTATGGCTACACCTTC. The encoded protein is CASTPGHLDYGYTF.

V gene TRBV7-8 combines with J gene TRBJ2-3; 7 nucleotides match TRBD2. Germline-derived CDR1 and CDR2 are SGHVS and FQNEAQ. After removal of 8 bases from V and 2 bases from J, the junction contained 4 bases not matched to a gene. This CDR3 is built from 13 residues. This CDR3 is CASGGSFTDTQYF. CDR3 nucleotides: TGTGCCAGCGGCGGGAGCTTCACAGATACGCAGTATTTT.